This T cell receptor (beta chain) was recovered during a study of blood T cell repertoires in COVID-19. In the study overall: The samples span acute and convalescent COVID-19 from the United States, Italy and Spain.

Germline CDR1 SGHTA, CDR2 FQGTGA. The CDR3 has 14 residues. Trimming pared 4 bases from V and 5 bases from J, leaving 12 bases between. Original methodology: Researchers report that nucleated cell counts were estimated from reference gene primer amplification. Libraries were prepared by immunoSEQ multiplex PCR; TCRdb keeps only in-frame clonotypes and omits some of them. The V and J calls and clone size were taken over from that table, and D and trimming were inferred from the DNA. The sample lists roughly 99,000 clones; around 79% were seen once. The sample consisted of peripheral blood. The TCR sequence derives from an elderly woman with active or convalescent COVID-19. J is TRBJ2-1 and V is TRBV7-3; a weak D match, TRBD1 (6 bases). CDR3 coding DNA: TGTGCCAGCAGCTGGGGGACATGGGACAATGAGCAGTTCTTC. Translation gives CASSWGTWDNEQFF. Supplemented by reference TRBV7-3 and TRBJ2-1, the full variable domain reads GAGVSQTPSNKVTEKGKYVELRCDPISGHTALYWYRQSLGQGPEFLIYFQGTGAADDSGLPNDRFFAVRPEGSVSTLKIQRTERGDSAVYLCASSWGTWDNEQFFGPGTRLTVL.